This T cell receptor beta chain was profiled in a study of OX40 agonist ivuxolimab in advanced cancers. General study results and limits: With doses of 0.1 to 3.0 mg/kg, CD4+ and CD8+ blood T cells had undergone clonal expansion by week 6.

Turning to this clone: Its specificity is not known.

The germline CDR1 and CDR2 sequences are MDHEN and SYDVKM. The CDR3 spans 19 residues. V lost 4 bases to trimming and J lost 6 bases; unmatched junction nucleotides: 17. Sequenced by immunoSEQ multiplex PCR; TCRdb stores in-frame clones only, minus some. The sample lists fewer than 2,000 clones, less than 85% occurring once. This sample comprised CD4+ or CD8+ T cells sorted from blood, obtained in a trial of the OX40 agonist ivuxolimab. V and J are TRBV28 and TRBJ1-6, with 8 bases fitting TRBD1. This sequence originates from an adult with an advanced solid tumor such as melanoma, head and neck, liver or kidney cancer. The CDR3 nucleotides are TGTGCCAGCAGTTCCGCGGCCCTACAGGGGGGGGAGTCTAATTCACCCCTCCACTTT. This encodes CASSSAALQGGESNSPLHF.